This T cell receptor beta chain was obtained from a study of T cells after yellow fever vaccination. The V gene lost 3 bases and the J gene lost 3 bases, with 8 bases spanning the gap. This CDR3 spans 13 amino acids. Germline CDR1 and CDR2: LGHDT and YNNKEL (reference sequence). By 5'RACE template switching, TCR cDNA was produced, with a universal primer site and UMIs added in the process. TCRdb redid the calling of the 5' RACE reads with MiXCR, one entry per CDR3 protein. Of roughly 350,000 distinct CDR3 sequences listed, roughly 4.3% were seen once; the top ten hold 20% to 25%. The sample holds a few counts of this clonotype.

The material was PBMCs, obtained 5 days after the yellow fever booster vaccination. This TCR derives from a young man who received the YFV17D yellow fever vaccine. J is TRBJ1-1 and V is TRBV3-1; weak D call: TRBD1 (5 bases). CDR3 region: CASSQTDDTEAFF. In nucleotides, the CDR3 is TGTGCCAGCAGCCAGACAGACGACACTGAAGCTTTCTTT. The whole variable domain, filled in from reference TRBV3-1 and TRBJ1-1, reads DTAVSQTPKYLVTQMGNDKSIKCEQNLGHDTMYWYKQDSKKFLKIMFSYNNKELIINETVPNRFSPKSPDKAHLNLHINSLELGDSAVYFCASSQTDDTEAFFGQGTRLTVV.